This is a list of T cell receptor beta chains from one sample in a study of early T cells in non-severe SARS-CoV-2 infection. TCRdb re-derived calls from the 5' RACE reads in MiXCR, one entry per CDR3 protein. The table includes about 25,000 distinct CDR3 sequences, 5.5% to 7% detected once. Sequencing was done on a sample of whole blood. The receptors were gathered from an adult who was a healthcare worker with PCR-confirmed SARS-CoV-2 infection or an uninfected control (not recorded which). CDR3s include the opening cysteine and the closing phenylalanine or tryptophan. The D gene is left open where the match is weak. Rows give clone size only sometimes, using once, few, many, or a class for an expanded clone.

D gene: -
clone size: many
J gene: TRBJ2-4
V gene: TRBV6-2/TRBV6-3
CDR3 protein: CASTQGSNIQYF
CDR3 DNA: TGTGCCAGCACCCAGGGCTCGAACATTCAGTACTTC

D gene: TRBD1
clone size: many
J gene: TRBJ2-1
V gene: TRBV27
CDR3 protein: CASSLGGSGDNEQFF
CDR3 DNA: TGTGCCAGCAGTCTAGGGGGCTCCGGGGACAATGAGCAGTTCTTC

D gene: -
clone size: few
J gene: TRBJ1-2
V gene: TRBV28
CDR3 protein: CASIGVGALYGYTF
CDR3 DNA: TGTGCCAGCATCGGAGTGGGGGCCCTTTATGGCTACACCTTC

D gene: TRBD1
clone size: many
J gene: TRBJ2-1
V gene: TRBV6-5
CDR3 protein: CASNRGQNLYNEQFF
CDR3 DNA: TGTGCCAGCAACCGGGGACAGAATTTATACAATGAGCAGTTCTTC

D gene: TRBD1
clone size: many
J gene: TRBJ1-5
V gene: TRBV6-6
CDR3 protein: CASSQDIGTGWNQPQHF
CDR3 DNA: TGTGCCAGCAGTCAAGATATTGGGACAGGGTGGAATCAGCCCCAGCATTTT

D gene: TRBD1
clone size: many
J gene: TRBJ1-1
V gene: TRBV6-5
CDR3 protein: CASITRGSTEAFF
CDR3 DNA: TGTGCCAGCATAACCAGGGGGTCCACTGAAGCTTTCTTT

D gene: TRBD2
clone size: many
J gene: TRBJ2-1
V gene: TRBV7-8
CDR3 protein: CASSAVRLAEQFF
CDR3 DNA: TGTGCCAGCAGCGCGGTCCGACTAGCTGAGCAGTTCTTC

D gene: -
clone size: many
J gene: TRBJ2-1
V gene: TRBV2
CDR3 protein: CASSRDRLNEQFF
CDR3 DNA: TGTGCCAGCAGTCGGGACCGCCTCAATGAGCAGTTCTTC

D gene: -
clone size: medium-sized
J gene: TRBJ2-5
V gene: TRBV11-1
CDR3 protein: CASSLRRSQETQYF
CDR3 DNA: TGTGCCAGCAGCCTCAGGAGGTCTCAAGAGACCCAGTACTTC

D gene: TRBD2
clone size: many
J gene: TRBJ2-2
V gene: TRBV7-2
CDR3 protein: CASSLVGPGLAGGNTGELFF
CDR3 DNA: TGTGCCAGCAGCTTAGTAGGCCCGGGACTAGCGGGGGGGAACACCGGGGAGCTGTTTTTT

D gene: TRBD1
clone size: -
J gene: TRBJ1-2
V gene: TRBV9
CDR3 protein: CASTLGQDYGYTF
CDR3 DNA: TGTGCCAGCACCCTCGGACAGGACTATGGCTACACCTTC

D gene: TRBD1
clone size: many
J gene: TRBJ2-1
V gene: TRBV3-1
CDR3 protein: CASSQAGQGRYNEQFF
CDR3 DNA: TGTGCCAGCAGCCAAGCTGGACAGGGTAGATACAATGAGCAGTTCTTC

D gene: TRBD1
clone size: medium-sized
J gene: TRBJ2-4
V gene: TRBV29-1
CDR3 protein: CSVWTGLAKNIQYF
CDR3 DNA: TGCAGCGTTTGGACAGGGCTAGCCAAAAACATTCAGTACTTC

D gene: TRBD1
clone size: few
J gene: TRBJ2-1
V gene: TRBV6-1
CDR3 protein: CASRRDRGKIEQFF
CDR3 DNA: TGTGCCAGCAGAAGGGACAGGGGTAAAATTGAGCAGTTCTTC

D gene: -
clone size: many
J gene: TRBJ1-5
V gene: TRBV5-1
CDR3 protein: CASSLSDRSNQPQHF
CDR3 DNA: TGCGCCAGCAGCTTATCCGACAGAAGCAATCAGCCCCAGCATTTT

D gene: TRBD1
clone size: many
J gene: TRBJ2-5
V gene: TRBV29-1
CDR3 protein: CSVSGTGGAKETQYF
CDR3 DNA: TGCAGCGTTTCTGGTACAGGGGGCGCAAAAGAGACCCAGTACTTC

D gene: -
clone size: few
J gene: TRBJ2-3
V gene: TRBV4-2
CDR3 protein: CASSPGGGSSTDTQYF
CDR3 DNA: TGTGCCAGCAGCCCGGGAGGGGGCTCTAGCACAGATACGCAGTATTTT

D gene: -
clone size: many
J gene: TRBJ2-3
V gene: TRBV24-1
CDR3 protein: CATSESRIPIVRTDTQYF
CDR3 DNA: TGTGCCACCAGTGAGTCCCGGATTCCAATCGTCCGCACAGATACGCAGTATTTT

D gene: -
clone size: few
J gene: TRBJ1-1
V gene: TRBV11-2
CDR3 protein: CASSFSGLNTEAFF
CDR3 DNA: TGTGCCAGCAGCTTTTCAGGGCTCAACACTGAAGCTTTCTTT

D gene: -
clone size: many
J gene: TRBJ2-3
V gene: TRBV6-2/TRBV6-3
CDR3 protein: CASSLQFTDTQYF
CDR3 DNA: TGTGCCAGCAGTTTACAGTTCACAGATACGCAGTATTTT

D gene: -
clone size: -
J gene: TRBJ2-6
V gene: TRBV18
CDR3 protein: CASSPDGPKTGANVLTF
CDR3 DNA: TGTGCCAGCTCCCCAGACGGGCCCAAAACAGGGGCCAACGTCCTGACTTTC

D gene: -
clone size: many
J gene: TRBJ1-5
V gene: TRBV6-5
CDR3 protein: CASSSTGYNQPQHF
CDR3 DNA: TGTGCCAGCAGCTCTACAGGCTACAATCAGCCCCAGCATTTT

D gene: -
clone size: many
J gene: TRBJ2-7
V gene: TRBV28
CDR3 protein: CASSSLGPLGEQYF
CDR3 DNA: TGTGCCAGCAGTTCTCTTGGCCCGTTGGGTGAGCAGTACTTC

D gene: -
clone size: many
J gene: TRBJ2-1
V gene: TRBV19
CDR3 protein: CASKGLGPYNEQFF
CDR3 DNA: TGTGCCAGTAAAGGTTTAGGGCCCTACAATGAGCAGTTCTTC

D gene: -
clone size: many
J gene: TRBJ1-4
V gene: TRBV12-2
CDR3 protein: CASRSSRGDSATNEKLFF
CDR3 DNA: TGTGCAAGTCGCTCTAGTAGGGGAGACAGCGCAACTAATGAAAAACTGTTTTTT

D gene: -
clone size: -
J gene: TRBJ2-6
V gene: TRBV11-2
CDR3 protein: CASSPVGGANVLTF
CDR3 DNA: TGTGCCAGCAGCCCTGTCGGGGGGGCCAACGTCCTGACTTTC

D gene: -
clone size: -
J gene: TRBJ2-3
V gene: TRBV11-2
CDR3 protein: CASSLDPQSDTQYF
CDR3 DNA: TGTGCCAGCAGCTTAGATCCCCAATCGGATACGCAGTATTTT

D gene: TRBD1
clone size: many
J gene: TRBJ1-2
V gene: TRBV20-1
CDR3 protein: CSARKGGVGYTF
CDR3 DNA: TGCAGTGCTAGAAAAGGGGGCGTGGGCTACACCTTC

D gene: -
clone size: -
J gene: TRBJ1-2
V gene: TRBV2
CDR3 protein: CASRFNTGSKGDGYTF
CDR3 DNA: TGTGCCAGCAGGTTCAATACTGGGTCCAAAGGGGATGGCTACACCTTC

D gene: TRBD1
clone size: many
J gene: TRBJ2-7
V gene: TRBV6-5
CDR3 protein: CASSSPPTGKQYF
CDR3 DNA: TGTGCCAGCAGTTCCCCCCCGACAGGGAAGCAGTACTTC

D gene: TRBD1
clone size: many
J gene: TRBJ1-2
V gene: TRBV19
CDR3 protein: CASSAGDRANYGYTF
CDR3 DNA: TGTGCCAGTTCCGCGGGGGACAGAGCTAACTATGGCTACACCTTC

D gene: -
clone size: many
J gene: TRBJ2-1
V gene: TRBV27
CDR3 protein: CASSLFQGMNEQFF
CDR3 DNA: TGTGCCAGCAGTTTATTTCAGGGGATGAATGAGCAGTTCTTC

D gene: TRBD1
clone size: -
J gene: TRBJ1-6
V gene: TRBV5-6
CDR3 protein: CASSPDRGLDNSPLHF
CDR3 DNA: TGTGCCAGCAGCCCTGACAGGGGATTGGATAATTCACCCCTCCACTTT

D gene: -
clone size: -
J gene: TRBJ2-7
V gene: TRBV28
CDR3 protein: CASSHPRRALYEQYF
CDR3 DNA: TGTGCCAGCAGCCATCCGCGACGGGCCCTCTACGAGCAGTACTTC

D gene: TRBD1
clone size: many
J gene: TRBJ2-4
V gene: TRBV5-5
CDR3 protein: CASSSGQEIAGNIQYF
CDR3 DNA: TGTGCCAGCAGCTCCGGACAGGAAATAGCCGGAAACATTCAGTACTTC

D gene: -
clone size: many
J gene: TRBJ2-7
V gene: TRBV12-3/TRBV12-4
CDR3 protein: CASSLQIVYEQYF
CDR3 DNA: TGTGCCAGCAGTTTACAAATTGTCTACGAGCAGTACTTC

D gene: TRBD2
clone size: few
J gene: TRBJ2-3
V gene: TRBV4-1
CDR3 protein: CASSQSGDRQYF
CDR3 DNA: TGCGCCAGCAGCCAGAGCGGGGACCGGCAGTATTTT

D gene: -
clone size: many
J gene: TRBJ1-6
V gene: TRBV5-1
CDR3 protein: CASSSQDGRGPGSPLHF
CDR3 DNA: TGCGCCAGCAGCTCCCAAGATGGCCGGGGGCCGGGGTCACCCCTCCACTTT

D gene: -
clone size: many
J gene: TRBJ2-1
V gene: TRBV10-1
CDR3 protein: CASSESAGSYNEQFF
CDR3 DNA: TGCGCCAGCAGTGAGTCGGCGGGATCGTACAATGAGCAGTTCTTC

D gene: TRBD1
clone size: -
J gene: TRBJ2-7
V gene: TRBV4-3
CDR3 protein: CASSQDRGTVFYEQYF
CDR3 DNA: TGCGCCAGCAGCCAAGATAGAGGGACAGTCTTCTACGAGCAGTACTTC

D gene: -
clone size: many
J gene: TRBJ1-2
V gene: TRBV7-9
CDR3 protein: CASSLAPNYGYTF
CDR3 DNA: TGTGCCAGCAGCTTAGCGCCAAACTATGGCTACACCTTC

D gene: -
clone size: many
J gene: TRBJ2-7
V gene: TRBV20-1
CDR3 protein: CKKWGIGQYF
CDR3 DNA: TGCAAGAAATGGGGTATCGGGCAGTACTTC

D gene: -
clone size: -
J gene: TRBJ1-3
V gene: TRBV6-6
CDR3 protein: CASSGAVSGNTIYF
CDR3 DNA: TGTGCCAGCAGCGGCGCGGTCTCTGGAAACACCATATATTTT

D gene: TRBD2
clone size: many
J gene: TRBJ2-3
V gene: TRBV25-1
CDR3 protein: CASSDPDPGLGSGTQYF
CDR3 DNA: TGTGCCAGCAGTGACCCTGACCCGGGACTAGGAAGCGGTACGCAGTATTTT

D gene: TRBD1
clone size: many
J gene: TRBJ1-3
V gene: TRBV12-3/TRBV12-4
CDR3 protein: CASSLRQGAPGNTIYF
CDR3 DNA: TGTGCCAGCAGTTTAAGACAGGGGGCGCCTGGAAACACCATATATTTT

D gene: -
clone size: many
J gene: TRBJ1-5
V gene: TRBV18
CDR3 protein: CASSPNRADSNQPQHF
CDR3 DNA: TGTGCCAGCTCACCTAATAGGGCAGATAGCAATCAGCCCCAGCATTTT

D gene: -
clone size: many
J gene: TRBJ2-3
V gene: TRBV20-1
CDR3 protein: CSARRATDTQYF
CDR3 DNA: TGCAGTGCTAGACGCGCAACAGATACGCAGTATTTT

D gene: TRBD1
clone size: many
J gene: TRBJ2-7
V gene: TRBV12-3/TRBV12-4
CDR3 protein: CASSYRTGAYEQYF
CDR3 DNA: TGTGCCAGCAGTTACCGAACAGGGGCCTACGAGCAGTACTTC

D gene: -
clone size: many
J gene: TRBJ1-5
V gene: TRBV6-6
CDR3 protein: CASIRSGLSNQPQHF
CDR3 DNA: TGTGCCAGCATTAGAAGTGGACTAAGCAATCAGCCCCAGCATTTT

D gene: TRBD2
clone size: many
J gene: TRBJ2-3
V gene: TRBV10-2
CDR3 protein: CASSEPLGSGGVADTQYF
CDR3 DNA: TGCGCCAGCAGTGAACCCCTGGGTAGCGGGGGGGTAGCAGATACGCAGTATTTT

D gene: TRBD1
clone size: few
J gene: TRBJ2-5
V gene: TRBV12-3/TRBV12-4
CDR3 protein: CASSETGQGKLETQYF
CDR3 DNA: TGTGCCAGCAGTGAAACGGGACAGGGGAAGTTAGAGACCCAGTACTTC